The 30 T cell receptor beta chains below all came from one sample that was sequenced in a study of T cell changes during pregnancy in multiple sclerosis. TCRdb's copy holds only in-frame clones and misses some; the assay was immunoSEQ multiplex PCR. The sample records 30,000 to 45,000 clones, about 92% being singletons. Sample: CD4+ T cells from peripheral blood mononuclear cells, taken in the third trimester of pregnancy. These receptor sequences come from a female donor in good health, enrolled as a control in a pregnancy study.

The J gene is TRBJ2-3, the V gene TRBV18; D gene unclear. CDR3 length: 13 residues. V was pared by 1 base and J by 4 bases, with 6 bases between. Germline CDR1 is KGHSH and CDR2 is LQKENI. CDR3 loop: CASSPRRSDTQYF. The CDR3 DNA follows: TGTGCCAGCTCACCACGCAGATCAGATACGCAGTATTTT.

This CDR3 reads CASSLEGHSVDTQYF. DNA of the CDR3: TGTGCCAGCAGCTTAGAGGGACATAGTGTTGATACGCAGTATTTT. The J gene is TRBJ2-3, the V gene TRBV7-9; D is possibly TRBD1 (6 bases). The CDR3 is 15 residues long. With 1 base removed from V and 6 bases from J, the gap between germline ends came to 14 bases. Looked up from germline, CDR1 is SEHNR and CDR2 is FQNEAQ (reference sequence).

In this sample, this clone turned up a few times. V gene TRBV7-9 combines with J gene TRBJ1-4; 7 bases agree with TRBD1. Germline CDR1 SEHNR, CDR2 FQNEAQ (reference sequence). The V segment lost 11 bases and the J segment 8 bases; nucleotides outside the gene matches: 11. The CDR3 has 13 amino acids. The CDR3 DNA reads TGTGCCTATTTCCGACAGGGAAACGAAAAACTGTTTTTT. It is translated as CAYFRQGNEKLFF.

CDR3 coding DNA: TGTGCCAGCAGCCCCGGGACTCCTCAAGAGACCCAGTACTTC. This encodes CASSPGTPQETQYF. V gene TRBV7-2 combines with J gene TRBJ2-5; D may be TRBD2 (6 bases). V lost 5 bases, J lost 2 bases, and 12 bases lay in between. Germline V CDR1 and CDR2: SGHTA, FQGNSA. The CDR3 runs 14 residues.

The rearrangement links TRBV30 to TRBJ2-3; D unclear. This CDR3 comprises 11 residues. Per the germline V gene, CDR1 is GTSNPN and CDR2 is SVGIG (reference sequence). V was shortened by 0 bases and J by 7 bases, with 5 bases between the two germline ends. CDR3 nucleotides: TGTGCCTGGAGTGTAGAGCATACGCAGTATTTT. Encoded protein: CAWSVEHTQYF.

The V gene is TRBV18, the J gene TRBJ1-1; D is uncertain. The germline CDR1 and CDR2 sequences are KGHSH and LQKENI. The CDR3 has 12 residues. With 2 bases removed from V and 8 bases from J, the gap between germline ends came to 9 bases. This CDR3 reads CASSPVASEAFF. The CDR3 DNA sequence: TGTGCCAGCTCACCAGTAGCATCGGAAGCTTTCTTT.

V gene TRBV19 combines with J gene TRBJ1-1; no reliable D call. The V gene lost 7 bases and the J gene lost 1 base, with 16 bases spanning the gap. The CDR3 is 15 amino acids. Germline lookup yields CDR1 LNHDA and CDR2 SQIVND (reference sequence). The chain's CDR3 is CASMGLRRSNTEAFF. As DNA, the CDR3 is TGTGCCAGTATGGGTTTGAGGCGGTCGAACACTGAAGCTTTCTTT.

CDR3 in amino acids: CASSSRQALGPQHF. DNA of the CDR3: TGTGCCAGCAGCTCAAGACAGGCTCTAGGGCCCCAGCATTTT. The V and J genes are TRBV7-2 and TRBJ1-5; possibly TRBD1 for D (6 bases). The V gene's germline CDR1 is SGHTA and CDR2 FQGNSA. The V end lost 4 bases, the J end lost 9 bases, and 16 bases lay between the germline ends. This CDR3 is 14 amino acids long.

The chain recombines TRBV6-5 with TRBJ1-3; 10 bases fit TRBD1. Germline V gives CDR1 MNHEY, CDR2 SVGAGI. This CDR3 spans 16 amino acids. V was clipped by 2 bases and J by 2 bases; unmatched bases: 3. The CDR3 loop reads CASSYGTGATGNTIYF. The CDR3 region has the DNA TGTGCCAGCAGTTACGGGACAGGGGCGACTGGAAACACCATATATTTT.

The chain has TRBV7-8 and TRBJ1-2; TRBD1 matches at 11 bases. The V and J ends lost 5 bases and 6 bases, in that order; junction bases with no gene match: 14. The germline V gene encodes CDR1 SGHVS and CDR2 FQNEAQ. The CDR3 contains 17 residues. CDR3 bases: TGTGCCAGCAGCCCCCCCATCCGGACAGGGGGCATCCATGGCTACACCTTC. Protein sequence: CASSPPIRTGGIHGYTF.

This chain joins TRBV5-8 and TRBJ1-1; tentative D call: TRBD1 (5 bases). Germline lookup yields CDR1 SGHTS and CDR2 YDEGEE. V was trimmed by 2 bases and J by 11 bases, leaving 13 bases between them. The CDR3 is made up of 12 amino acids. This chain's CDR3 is CASSFARVHAFF. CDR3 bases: TGTGCCAGCAGCTTCGCCAGGGTGCATGCTTTCTTT. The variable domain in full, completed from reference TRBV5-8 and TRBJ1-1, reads EAGVTQSPTHLIKTRGQQATLRCSPISGHTSVYWYQQALGLGLQFLLWYDEGEERNRGNFPPRFSGRQFPNYSSELNVNALELEDSALYLCASSFARVHAFFGQGTRLTVV.

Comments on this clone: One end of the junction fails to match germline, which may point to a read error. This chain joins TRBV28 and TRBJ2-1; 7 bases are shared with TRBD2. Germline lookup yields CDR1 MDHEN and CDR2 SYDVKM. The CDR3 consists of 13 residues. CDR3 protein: CASSYGGTQRYIF. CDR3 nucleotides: TGTGCCAGCAGTTACGGGGGGACTCAACGTTATATCTTC.

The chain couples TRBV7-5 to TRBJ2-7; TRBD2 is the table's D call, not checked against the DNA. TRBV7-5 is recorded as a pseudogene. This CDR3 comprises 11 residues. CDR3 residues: CASSVNYEQYF. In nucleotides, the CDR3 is TGTGCCAGCAGCGTTAATTACGAGCAGTACTTC.

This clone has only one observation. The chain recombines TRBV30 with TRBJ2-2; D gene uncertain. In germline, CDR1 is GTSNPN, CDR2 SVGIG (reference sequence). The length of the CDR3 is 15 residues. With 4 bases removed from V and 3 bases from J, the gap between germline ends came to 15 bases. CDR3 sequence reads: CAWMELLRDTGELFF. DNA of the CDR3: TGTGCCTGGATGGAATTGCTCCGGGACACCGGGGAGCTGTTTTTT.

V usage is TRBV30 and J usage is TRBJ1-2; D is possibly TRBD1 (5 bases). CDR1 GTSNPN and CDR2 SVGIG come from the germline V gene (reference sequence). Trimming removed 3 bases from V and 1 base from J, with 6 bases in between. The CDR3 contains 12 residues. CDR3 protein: CAWSGGNYGYTF. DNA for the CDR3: TGTGCCTGGAGCGGGGGTAACTATGGCTACACCTTC.

CDR3 in amino acids: CSVGTVEAFF. In nucleotides, the CDR3 is TGCAGCGTCGGGACAGTTGAAGCTTTCTTT. The chain recombines TRBV29-1 with TRBJ1-1; 7 nucleotides align to TRBD1. J was trimmed by 7 bases and V by 6 bases; bases with no gene match: 2. The germline CDR1 and CDR2 sequences are SQVTM and ANQGSEA. CDR3 length equals 10 residues.

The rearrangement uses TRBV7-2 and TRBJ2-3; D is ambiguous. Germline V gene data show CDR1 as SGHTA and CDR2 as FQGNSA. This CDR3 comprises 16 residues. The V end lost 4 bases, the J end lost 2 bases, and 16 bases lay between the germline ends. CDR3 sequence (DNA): TGTGCCAGCAGCTCGAAACTGAGTTTGTTCACAGATACGCAGTATTTT. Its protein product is CASSSKLSLFTDTQYF.

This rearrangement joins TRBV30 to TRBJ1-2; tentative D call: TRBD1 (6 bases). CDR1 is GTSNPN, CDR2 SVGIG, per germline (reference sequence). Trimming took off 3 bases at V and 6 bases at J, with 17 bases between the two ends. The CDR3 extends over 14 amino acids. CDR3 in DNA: TGTGCCTGGAGAAGCAGGGGACCCCCCAATGGCTACACCTTC. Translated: CAWRSRGPPNGYTF.

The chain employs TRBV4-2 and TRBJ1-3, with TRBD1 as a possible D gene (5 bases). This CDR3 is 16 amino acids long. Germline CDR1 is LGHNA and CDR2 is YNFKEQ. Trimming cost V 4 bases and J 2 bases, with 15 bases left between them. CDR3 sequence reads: CASSPMVGGAGNTIYF. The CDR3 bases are TGTGCCAGCAGCCCGATGGTGGGGGGGGCTGGAAACACCATATATTTT.

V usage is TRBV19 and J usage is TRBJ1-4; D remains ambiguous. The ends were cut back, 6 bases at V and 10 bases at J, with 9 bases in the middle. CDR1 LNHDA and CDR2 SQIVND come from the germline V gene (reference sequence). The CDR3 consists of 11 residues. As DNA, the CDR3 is TGTGCCAGTAGCCTGGGAGCAAAACTGTTTTTT. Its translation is CASSLGAKLFF.

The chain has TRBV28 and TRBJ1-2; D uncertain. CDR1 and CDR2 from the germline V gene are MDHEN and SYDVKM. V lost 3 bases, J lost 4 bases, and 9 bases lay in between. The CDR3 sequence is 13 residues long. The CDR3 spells CASSLAERYGYTF. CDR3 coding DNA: TGTGCCAGCAGTTTGGCGGAGCGCTATGGCTACACCTTC.

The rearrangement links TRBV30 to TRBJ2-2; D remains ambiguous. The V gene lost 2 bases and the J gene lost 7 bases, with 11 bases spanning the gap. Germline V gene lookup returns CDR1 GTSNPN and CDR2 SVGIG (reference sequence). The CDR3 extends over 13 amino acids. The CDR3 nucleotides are TGTGCCTGGAGTTCCTACCATGTCGGGGAGCTGTTTTTT. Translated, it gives CAWSSYHVGELFF. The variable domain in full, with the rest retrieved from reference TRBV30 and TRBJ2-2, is SQTIHQWPATLVQPVGSPLSLECTVEGTSNPNLYWYRQAAGRGLQLLFYSVGIGQISSEVPQNLSASRPQDRQFILSSKKLLLSDSGFYLCAWSSYHVGELFFGEGSRLTVL.

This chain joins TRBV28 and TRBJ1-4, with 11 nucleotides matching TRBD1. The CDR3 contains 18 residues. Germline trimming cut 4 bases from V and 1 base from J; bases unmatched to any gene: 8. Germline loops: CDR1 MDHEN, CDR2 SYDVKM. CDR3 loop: CASSSRGQGEGTNEKLFF. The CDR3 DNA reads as TGTGCCAGCAGTTCTCGGGGACAGGGGGAAGGAACTAATGAAAAACTGTTTTTT.

CDR3 residues: CASSQVVSGGYGYTF. The CDR3 coding sequence is TGCGCCAGCAGCCAAGTCGTCTCCGGGGGCTATGGCTACACCTTC. This chain connects TRBV4-3 to TRBJ1-2; D may be TRBD1 (5 bases). The CDR3 has 15 residues. The germline CDR1 and CDR2 sequences are LGHNA and YSLEER. Trimming removed 1 base at V and 4 bases at J, with 13 bases between.

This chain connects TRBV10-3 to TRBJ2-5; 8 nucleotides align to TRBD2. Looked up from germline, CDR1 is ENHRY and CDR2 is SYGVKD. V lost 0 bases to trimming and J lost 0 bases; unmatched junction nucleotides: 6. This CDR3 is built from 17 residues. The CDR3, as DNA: TGTGCCATCAGTGAGTCCGGTAGCGGGGCGTACCAAGAGACCCAGTACTTC. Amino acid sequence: CAISESGSGAYQETQYF.

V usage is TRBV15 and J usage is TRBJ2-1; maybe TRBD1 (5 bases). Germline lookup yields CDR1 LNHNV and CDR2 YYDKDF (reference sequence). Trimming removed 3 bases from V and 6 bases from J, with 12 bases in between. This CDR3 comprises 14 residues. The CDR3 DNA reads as TGTGCCACCAGCAGGGGGCGGTCGTTCAATGAGCAGTTCTTC. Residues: CATSRGRSFNEQFF.

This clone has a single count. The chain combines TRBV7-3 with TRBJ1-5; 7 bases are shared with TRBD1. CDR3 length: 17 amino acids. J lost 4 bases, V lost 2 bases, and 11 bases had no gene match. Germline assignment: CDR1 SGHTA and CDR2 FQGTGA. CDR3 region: CASSLVVQGPRNQPQHF. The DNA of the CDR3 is TGTGCCAGCAGCTTAGTGGTACAGGGGCCCCGTAATCAGCCCCAGCATTTT.

The CDR3 bases are TGCGCCAGCAGCCAAGAAGGACAGGGGCAGAGTGAAAAACTGTTTTTT. Residues: CASSQEGQGQSEKLFF. The J gene is TRBJ1-4, the V gene TRBV4-1; TRBD1 matches 9 bases. There are 16 residues in the CDR3. J lost 7 bases, V lost 0 bases, and 6 bases had no gene match. Germline CDR1 reads MGHRA; CDR2 reads YSYEKL.

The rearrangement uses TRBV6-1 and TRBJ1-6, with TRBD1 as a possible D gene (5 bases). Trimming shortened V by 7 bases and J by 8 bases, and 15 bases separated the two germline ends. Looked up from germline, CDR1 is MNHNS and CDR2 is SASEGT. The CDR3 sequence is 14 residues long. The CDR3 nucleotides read TGTGCCAGCATAATCCGAGACAGCCATTCACCCCTCCACTTT. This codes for CASIIRDSHSPLHF.

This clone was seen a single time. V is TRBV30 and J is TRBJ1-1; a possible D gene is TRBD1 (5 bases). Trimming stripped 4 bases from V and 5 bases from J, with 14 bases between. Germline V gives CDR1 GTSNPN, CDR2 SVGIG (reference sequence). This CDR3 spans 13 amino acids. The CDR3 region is CAWNNQGKTEAFF. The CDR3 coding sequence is TGTGCCTGGAATAACCAGGGAAAAACTGAAGCTTTCTTT.